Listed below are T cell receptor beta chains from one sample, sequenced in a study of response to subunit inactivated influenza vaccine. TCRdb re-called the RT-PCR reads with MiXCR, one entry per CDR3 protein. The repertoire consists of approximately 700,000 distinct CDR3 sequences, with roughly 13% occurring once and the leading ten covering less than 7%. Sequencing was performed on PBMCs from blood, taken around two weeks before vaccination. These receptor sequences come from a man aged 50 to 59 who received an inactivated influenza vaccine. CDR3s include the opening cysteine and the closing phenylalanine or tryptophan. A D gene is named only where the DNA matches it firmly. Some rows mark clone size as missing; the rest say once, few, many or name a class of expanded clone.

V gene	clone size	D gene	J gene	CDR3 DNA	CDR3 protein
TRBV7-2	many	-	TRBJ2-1	TGTGCCAGCTTCCCAACCCGGCTGGACCTCTACAATGAGCAGTTCTTC	CASFPTRLDLYNEQFF
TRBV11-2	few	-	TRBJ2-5	TGTGCCAGCAGCTTAGGGATGGAGGAGACCCAGTACTTC	CASSLGMEETQYF
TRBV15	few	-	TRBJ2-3	TGTGCCACCAGCAGAGATGGGCAGGGGACGGATACGCAGTATTTT	CATSRDGQGTDTQYF
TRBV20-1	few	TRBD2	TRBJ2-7	TGCAGTGCAGAGCGGGGTTCGGGTTACGAGCAGTACTTC	CSAERGSGYEQYF
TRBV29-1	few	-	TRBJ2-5	TGCAGCGTGCCGGGACCCGGGATGCGTCAAGAGACCCAGTACTTC	CSVPGPGMRQETQYF
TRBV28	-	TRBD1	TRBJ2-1	TGTGCCAGCAGGCAGGACAGGGAGGATAATGAGCAGTTCTTC	CASRQDREDNEQFF
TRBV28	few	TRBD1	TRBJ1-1	TGTGCCAGCAGAATAGCCGGACAGGGGAAGAACACTGAAGCTTTCTTT	CASRIAGQGKNTEAFF
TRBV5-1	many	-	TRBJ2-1	TGCGCCAGCAGCTTGGTAAGGAATGAGCAGTTCTTC	CASSLVRNEQFF
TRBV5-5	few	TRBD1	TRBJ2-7	TGTGCCAGCAGCTTGGTGGGAAGACAGGGGAAGCCCTACGAGCAGTACTTC	CASSLVGRQGKPYEQYF
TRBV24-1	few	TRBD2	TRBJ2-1	TGTGCCACCAGTGATCCGGGACTAGCGGGACGTGAGCAGTTCTTC	CATSDPGLAGREQFF
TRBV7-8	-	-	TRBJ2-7	TGTGCCAGCAGCCAAGAACCACAACGGACGGAGCAGTACTTC	CASSQEPQRTEQYF
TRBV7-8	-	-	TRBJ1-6	TGTGCCAGCAGCTTAGCGCAGGGGAGGGATTCACCCCTCCTCTTT	CASSLAQGRDSPLLF
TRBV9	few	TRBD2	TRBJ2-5	TGTGCCAGCAGCGTAGGAACCCTAGCGGGGGGCCAAGAGACCCAGTACTTC	CASSVGTLAGGQETQYF
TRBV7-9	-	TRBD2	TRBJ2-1	TGTGCCAGCAGCCCCTCGACTAGCGGGAGTTCATATGAGCAGTTCTTC	CASSPSTSGSSYEQFF
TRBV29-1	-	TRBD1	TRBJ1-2	TGCAGCGTCGGGCAAGGACAGGGGTCCTATGGCTACACCTTC	CSVGQGQGSYGYTF
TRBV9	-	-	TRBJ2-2	TGTGCCAGCAGCGTAGAGGCGGGGTCGAACACCGGGGAGCTGTTTTTT	CASSVEAGSNTGELFF
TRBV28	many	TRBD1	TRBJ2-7	TGTGCCAGCGACCGGGACAGGGGGAGCGAGCAGTACTTC	CASDRDRGSEQYF
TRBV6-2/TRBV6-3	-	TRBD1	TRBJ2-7	TGTGCCAGCAGTTCCGGACAGGGGACGTTTACCTACGAGCAGTACTTC	CASSSGQGTFTYEQYF
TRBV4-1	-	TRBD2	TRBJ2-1	TGCGCCAGCAGCCAATTCGGCGCTAGCGGGGGGGATGAGCAGTTCTTC	CASSQFGASGGDEQFF
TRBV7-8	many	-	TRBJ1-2	TGTGCCTCGGGGCAGGGGTCCAACTATGGCTACACCTTC	CASGQGSNYGYTF
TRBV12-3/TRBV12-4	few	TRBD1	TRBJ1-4	TGTGCCAGCAGCCCGACAGGGTATAATGAAAAACTGTTTTTT	CASSPTGYNEKLFF
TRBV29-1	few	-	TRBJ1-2	TGCAGCGTTGAACAACAGGAAGACTATGGCTACACCTTC	CSVEQQEDYGYTF
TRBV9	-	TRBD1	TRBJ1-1	TGTGCCAGCAGCCCCCGACAGGGGCTTGGTGAAGCTTTCTTT	CASSPRQGLGEAFF
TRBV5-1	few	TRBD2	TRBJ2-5	TGCGCCAGCAGCTTCAGCGGGGGGGCGGAGACCCAGTACTTC	CASSFSGGAETQYF